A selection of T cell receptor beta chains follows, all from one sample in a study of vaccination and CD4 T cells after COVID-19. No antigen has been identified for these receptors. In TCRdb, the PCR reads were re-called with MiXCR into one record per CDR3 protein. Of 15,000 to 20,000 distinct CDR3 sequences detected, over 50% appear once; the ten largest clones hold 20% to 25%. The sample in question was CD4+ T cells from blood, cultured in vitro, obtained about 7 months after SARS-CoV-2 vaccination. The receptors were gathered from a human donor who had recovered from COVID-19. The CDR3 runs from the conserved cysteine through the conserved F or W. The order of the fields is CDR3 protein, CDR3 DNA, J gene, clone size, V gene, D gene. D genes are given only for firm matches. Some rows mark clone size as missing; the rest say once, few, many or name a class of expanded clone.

cdr3_aa: CASSVTGLDGYTF
cdr3_nt: TGTGCCAGCAGCGTGACGGGACTGGATGGCTACACCTTC
j_call: TRBJ1-2
clone_size: -
v_call: TRBV28
d_call: -

cdr3_aa: CSARGAGGETRGYGYTF
cdr3_nt: TGCAGTGCTAGAGGCGCGGGGGGCGAAACTCGGGGCTATGGCTACACCTTC
j_call: TRBJ1-2
clone_size: -
v_call: TRBV20-1
d_call: -

cdr3_aa: CASSLGGLGGGYTF
cdr3_nt: TGTGCCAGCAGCTTGGGGGGGCTTGGGGGTGGCTACACCTTC
j_call: TRBJ1-2
clone_size: -
v_call: TRBV5-4
d_call: -

cdr3_aa: CSAPGQVSNQPQHF
cdr3_nt: TGCAGTGCTCCCGGACAGGTTAGCAATCAGCCCCAGCATTTT
j_call: TRBJ1-5
clone_size: few
v_call: TRBV20-1
d_call: TRBD1

cdr3_aa: CASSKEMVRVQSNQPQHF
cdr3_nt: TGTGCCAGCAGCAAAGAAATGGTAAGAGTACAGTCGAATCAGCCCCAGCATTTT
j_call: TRBJ1-5
clone_size: few
v_call: TRBV21-1
d_call: -

cdr3_aa: CASSRDRMILASSGQYF
cdr3_nt: TGTGCCAGCAGCCGGGACAGGATGATTTTAGCGTCCTCTGGGCAGTACTTC
j_call: TRBJ2-5
clone_size: -
v_call: TRBV7-8
d_call: TRBD1

cdr3_aa: CASSPPVRGEQFF
cdr3_nt: TGTGCCAGCAGCCCACCGGTTAGGGGTGAGCAGTTCTTC
j_call: TRBJ2-1
clone_size: -
v_call: TRBV11-2
d_call: -

cdr3_aa: CASTAGGVYYGYTF
cdr3_nt: TGTGCCAGCACCGCCGGGGGAGTGTACTATGGCTACACCTTC
j_call: TRBJ1-2
clone_size: few
v_call: TRBV6-1
d_call: -

cdr3_aa: CSAPREVYGYTF
cdr3_nt: TGCAGTGCCCCACGGGAAGTCTATGGCTACACCTTC
j_call: TRBJ1-2
clone_size: few
v_call: TRBV20-1
d_call: -

cdr3_aa: CASSLVGGIQETQYF
cdr3_nt: TGTGCCAGCAGCTTAGTTGGAGGGATACAAGAGACCCAGTACTTC
j_call: TRBJ2-5
clone_size: few
v_call: TRBV7-2
d_call: -

cdr3_aa: CASSYRQGYGYTF
cdr3_nt: TGTGCCAGCAGTTACCGGCAGGGCTATGGCTACACCTTC
j_call: TRBJ1-2
clone_size: -
v_call: TRBV6-2/TRBV6-3
d_call: -

cdr3_aa: CASSLGTGVVYGYTF
cdr3_nt: TGTGCCAGCAGCTTAGGGACAGGGGTGGTCTATGGCTACACCTTC
j_call: TRBJ1-2
clone_size: -
v_call: TRBV5-4
d_call: TRBD1

cdr3_aa: CASTPGQADYGYTF
cdr3_nt: TGTGCCAGCACCCCCGGACAGGCAGACTATGGCTACACCTTC
j_call: TRBJ1-2
clone_size: -
v_call: TRBV6-1
d_call: TRBD1

cdr3_aa: CASSLLETQYF
cdr3_nt: TGTGCCAGCAGCTTATTGGAGACCCAGTACTTC
j_call: TRBJ2-5
clone_size: few
v_call: TRBV7-2
d_call: -

cdr3_aa: CASSLSWLPGNEQFF
cdr3_nt: TGTGCCAGCAGTTTATCGTGGCTGCCGGGCAATGAGCAGTTCTTC
j_call: TRBJ2-1
clone_size: few
v_call: TRBV27
d_call: -

cdr3_aa: CASSSYPGVETQYF
cdr3_nt: TGTGCCAGCAGCTCATACCCGGGAGTGGAGACCCAGTACTTC
j_call: TRBJ2-5
clone_size: few
v_call: TRBV7-2
d_call: -

cdr3_aa: CASTRNSGTNYEQYF
cdr3_nt: TGTGCCAGCACCCGGAATAGCGGGACCAATTACGAGCAGTACTTC
j_call: TRBJ2-7
clone_size: few
v_call: TRBV7-9
d_call: TRBD2

cdr3_aa: CASTPKQGISNQPQHF
cdr3_nt: TGTGCCAGCACTCCGAAGCAGGGGATTAGCAATCAGCCCCAGCATTTT
j_call: TRBJ1-5
clone_size: few
v_call: TRBV6-1
d_call: -

cdr3_aa: CASSYDRENQPQHF
cdr3_nt: TGTGCCAGCAGTTACGACAGAGAGAATCAGCCCCAGCATTTT
j_call: TRBJ1-5
clone_size: -
v_call: TRBV6-5
d_call: -

cdr3_aa: CASSIAGTLSTQYF
cdr3_nt: TGTGCCAGTAGTATTGCCGGGACCTTGAGTACGCAGTATTTT
j_call: TRBJ2-3
clone_size: -
v_call: TRBV19
d_call: -

cdr3_aa: CASRPWGRGLSDEQFF
cdr3_nt: TGTGCCAGCAGACCGTGGGGGAGGGGGCTGAGCGATGAGCAGTTCTTC
j_call: TRBJ2-1
clone_size: few
v_call: TRBV7-9
d_call: -

cdr3_aa: CASSLNQGSTDTQYF
cdr3_nt: TGTGCCAGCAGCTTAAATCAGGGGAGCACAGATACGCAGTATTTT
j_call: TRBJ2-3
clone_size: -
v_call: TRBV7-3
d_call: -

cdr3_aa: CASSLGRSGGEETQYF
cdr3_nt: TGTGCCAGCAGCTTAGGTCGCAGCGGGGGGGAGGAGACCCAGTACTTC
j_call: TRBJ2-5
clone_size: few
v_call: TRBV7-2
d_call: TRBD2

cdr3_aa: CASRENRGVSQYF
cdr3_nt: TGTGCCAGCAGGGAGAACAGGGGTGTCAGCCAGTACTTC
j_call: TRBJ2-5
clone_size: -
v_call: TRBV2
d_call: TRBD1

cdr3_aa: CSAAGRDRAFSTQYF
cdr3_nt: TGCAGTGCAGCTGGCCGGGACAGGGCGTTTAGTACGCAGTATTTT
j_call: TRBJ2-3
clone_size: -
v_call: TRBV20-1
d_call: TRBD1

cdr3_aa: CASSLLATDTQYF
cdr3_nt: TGTGCCAGCAGTTTATTAGCCACAGATACGCAGTATTTT
j_call: TRBJ2-3
clone_size: -
v_call: TRBV28
d_call: -

cdr3_aa: CASSLIGEGQPQHF
cdr3_nt: TGTGCCAGCAGCTTGATAGGGGAGGGACAGCCCCAGCATTTT
j_call: TRBJ1-5
clone_size: -
v_call: TRBV7-2
d_call: -

cdr3_aa: CASSVAETQYF
cdr3_nt: TGCGCCAGCAGTGTCGCAGAGACCCAGTACTTC
j_call: TRBJ2-5
clone_size: medium-sized
v_call: TRBV10-2
d_call: -

cdr3_aa: CASSLEVGGAFTEAFF
cdr3_nt: TGTGCCAGCAGCTTAGAGGTTGGAGGGGCGTTCACTGAAGCTTTCTTT
j_call: TRBJ1-1
clone_size: -
v_call: TRBV7-2
d_call: -

cdr3_aa: CASSSSGQGPYWVQYF
cdr3_nt: TGTGCCAGCAGTTCCTCGGGACAGGGACCGTACTGGGTGCAGTACTTC
j_call: TRBJ2-7
clone_size: -
v_call: TRBV27
d_call: TRBD1

cdr3_aa: CASSIRGQGTQPQHF
cdr3_nt: TGTGCCAGTAGTATTAGGGGACAGGGTACTCAGCCCCAGCATTTT
j_call: TRBJ1-5
clone_size: -
v_call: TRBV19
d_call: TRBD1

cdr3_aa: CATSRDWDGTGVNYGYTF
cdr3_nt: TGTGCCACCAGCAGAGATTGGGATGGGACAGGGGTAAACTATGGCTACACCTTC
j_call: TRBJ1-2
clone_size: few
v_call: TRBV15
d_call: TRBD1

cdr3_aa: CASSLLSPHQNYNEQFF
cdr3_nt: TGTGCCAGCAGCTTGTTATCCCCTCACCAGAACTACAATGAGCAGTTCTTC
j_call: TRBJ2-1
clone_size: -
v_call: TRBV7-3
d_call: -

cdr3_aa: CSARSQGGSGANVLTF
cdr3_nt: TGCAGTGCTAGAAGTCAGGGGGGCTCTGGGGCCAACGTCCTGACTTTC
j_call: TRBJ2-6
clone_size: -
v_call: TRBV20-1
d_call: -

cdr3_aa: CASSLFRDSTEAFF
cdr3_nt: TGTGCCAGCAGCTTATTTCGGGACAGCACTGAAGCTTTCTTT
j_call: TRBJ1-1
clone_size: few
v_call: TRBV11-3
d_call: TRBD1

cdr3_aa: CASSLYEVWFF
cdr3_nt: TGTGCCAGCAGTTTATACGAAGTTTGGTTCTTC
j_call: TRBJ2-1
clone_size: -
v_call: TRBV28
d_call: -

cdr3_aa: CASSLTQLYGYTF
cdr3_nt: TGTGCCAGTAGTTTGACACAGCTCTATGGCTACACCTTC
j_call: TRBJ1-2
clone_size: -
v_call: TRBV19
d_call: -

cdr3_aa: CATSEFGTGQDDTDTQYF
cdr3_nt: TGTGCCACCAGTGAATTTGGAACGGGACAGGACGACACAGATACGCAGTATTTT
j_call: TRBJ2-3
clone_size: -
v_call: TRBV24-1
d_call: TRBD1

cdr3_aa: CASSLDGGYRSGANVLTF
cdr3_nt: TGTGCCAGCAGCTTAGACGGGGGCTATAGGTCTGGGGCCAACGTCCTGACTTTC
j_call: TRBJ2-6
clone_size: once
v_call: TRBV7-2
d_call: -

cdr3_aa: CSARDLLTRPETQYF
cdr3_nt: TGCAGTGCTAGAGACTTATTGACTAGACCAGAGACCCAGTACTTC
j_call: TRBJ2-5
clone_size: few
v_call: TRBV20-1
d_call: -

cdr3_aa: CASTRVEAGETQYF
cdr3_nt: TGTGCCAGCACTCGGGTGGAGGCGGGAGAGACCCAGTACTTC
j_call: TRBJ2-5
clone_size: few
v_call: TRBV6-1
d_call: -

cdr3_aa: CSVLLPDSGNTIYF
cdr3_nt: TGCAGCGTACTCCTCCCGGACTCTGGAAACACCATATATTTT
j_call: TRBJ1-3
clone_size: few
v_call: TRBV20-1
d_call: -

cdr3_aa: CASSRQWYQPQHF
cdr3_nt: TGTGCCAGCAGTAGACAGTGGTATCAGCCCCAGCATTTT
j_call: TRBJ1-5
clone_size: -
v_call: TRBV6-1
d_call: -

cdr3_aa: CATHQGLEAFF
cdr3_nt: TGTGCCACCCACCAGGGGCTTGAAGCTTTCTTT
j_call: TRBJ1-1
clone_size: few
v_call: TRBV27
d_call: -

cdr3_aa: CSVGETGPGNTIYF
cdr3_nt: TGCAGCGTTGGGGAGACCGGGCCCGGAAACACCATATATTTT
j_call: TRBJ1-3
clone_size: few
v_call: TRBV29-1
d_call: -

cdr3_aa: CASGAGGTSSYEQYF
cdr3_nt: TGTGCCAGCGGGGCGGGAGGCACTTCCTCCTACGAGCAGTACTTC
j_call: TRBJ2-7
clone_size: large
v_call: TRBV6-1
d_call: TRBD2

cdr3_aa: CSARDQRVLTDTQYF
cdr3_nt: TGCAGTGCTAGAGATCAAAGGGTTTTGACAGATACGCAGTATTTT
j_call: TRBJ2-3
clone_size: -
v_call: TRBV20-1
d_call: -